What follows are 18 T cell receptor beta chains derived from one specimen sequenced in a study of control samples from healthy donors and cancer patients. Some clones are missing from TCRdb's copy, which holds only in-frame ones; the method was immunoSEQ multiplex PCR. The table includes roughly 88,000 clones, roughly nine tenths detected once. Sequenced input: blood. Receptor source: a man between 50 and 59 years old in good health.

The rearrangement joins TRBV10-2 to TRBJ1-2; D possibly corresponds to TRBD1 (5 bases). Germline-derived CDR1 and CDR2 are WSHSY and SAAADI. V lost 3 bases and J 4 bases, leaving 15 bases between the germline ends. CDR3 size: 15 residues. This chain's CDR3 is CASSDGGRAFYGYTF. Here the CDR3 DNA reads TGCGCCAGCAGTGACGGAGGCAGGGCCTTCTATGGCTACACCTTC.

The chain couples TRBV6-6 to TRBJ2-7, with TRBD2 matching over 11 bases. The CDR3 length is 14 residues. V trimming: 9 bases; J trimming: 5 bases; junction bases outside the gene matches: 9. Germline-derived CDR1 and CDR2 are MNHNY and SVGAGI (reference sequence). The CDR3: CASKDSGGAHEQYF. CDR3 coding DNA: TGTGCCAGTAAAGATAGCGGGGGGGCACACGAGCAGTACTTC.

This chain uses TRBV10-3 with TRBJ2-3, with TRBD2 matching over 11 bases. Per the germline V gene, CDR1 is ENHRY and CDR2 is SYGVKD. J gave up 6 bases and V 2 bases, and 10 bases lay outside the gene matches. This CDR3 spans 17 amino acids. For the CDR3, the DNA is TGTGCCATCAGTGAGCCATCACTAGCGGGGGACCTGGATACGCAGTATTTT. Its translation: CAISEPSLAGDLDTQYF.

The J gene is TRBJ1-1, the V gene TRBV24-1, with 7 nucleotides matching TRBD1. Germline trimming cut 6 bases from V and 5 bases from J; bases unmatched to any gene: 8. The CDR3 has 14 amino acids. Germline loops: CDR1 KGHDR, CDR2 SFDVKD. CDR3 sequence: CATSQQGRDTEAFF. CDR3 bases: TGTGCCACCAGTCAACAGGGGAGAGATACTGAAGCTTTCTTT.

V usage is TRBV14 and J usage is TRBJ2-5; no definite D call. Trimming stripped 4 bases from V and 1 base from J, with 7 bases between. Germline V lookup: CDR1 SGHDN, CDR2 FVKESK. The CDR3 totals 13 residues. The CDR3 protein is CASSRDSQETQYF. In DNA, the CDR3 is TGTGCCAGCAGCCGAGATTCCCAAGAGACCCAGTACTTC.

The chain recombines TRBV7-2 with TRBJ1-1, with TRBD1 as a possible D gene (6 bases). This CDR3 is built from 14 residues. In germline, CDR1 is SGHTA, CDR2 FQGNSA. Trimming took off 5 bases at V and 1 base at J, with 11 bases between the two ends. The CDR3 sequence: CASSLGTPNTEAFF. As DNA, the CDR3 is TGTGCCAGCAGCCTCGGGACACCGAACACTGAAGCTTTCTTT. Full variable domain (outside the CDR3, taken from reference TRBV7-2 and TRBJ1-1): GAGVSQSPSNKVTEKGKDVELRCDPISGHTALYWYRQSLGQGLEFLIYFQGNSAPDKSGLPSDRFSAERTGGSVSTLTIQRTQQEDSAVYLCASSLGTPNTEAFFGQGTRLTVV.

The chain combines TRBV6-5 with TRBJ2-2; no definite D call. The length of the CDR3 is 16 residues. Germline assignment: CDR1 MNHEY and CDR2 SVGAGI. Trimming cost V 2 bases and J 4 bases, with 14 bases left between them. The CDR3 nucleotides read TGTGCCAGCAGTTACCCCACGCCTCGCGGCACCGGGGAGCTGTTTTTT. Encoded protein: CASSYPTPRGTGELFF.

The chain joins TRBV15 to TRBJ1-5, with D uncertain. V was trimmed by 9 bases and J by 4 bases, leaving 13 bases between them. Germline V gene sequence: CDR1 LNHNV, CDR2 YYDKDF (reference sequence). The length of the CDR3 is 13 residues. CDR3 sequence: CATKGAINQPQHF. The CDR3 nucleotides are TGTGCCACGAAGGGAGCTATTAATCAGCCCCAGCATTTT.

V gene TRBV19 combines with J gene TRBJ2-7; TRBD1 agrees at 9 bases. The CDR3 has 15 amino acids. The germline CDR1 and CDR2 sequences are LNHDA and SQIVND (reference sequence). With 1 base clipped from V and 7 bases from J, the junction kept 8 bases outside the gene matches. CDR3 protein: CASSIGGTGLWEQYF. CDR3 DNA sequence: TGTGCCAGTAGTATAGGCGGGACAGGGCTCTGGGAGCAGTACTTC.

The sample holds one count of this clone. The chain carries TRBV18 and TRBJ1-2; weak D call: TRBD1 (5 bases). Germline assignment: CDR1 KGHSH and CDR2 LQKENI. CDR3 length: 13 residues. V was clipped by 6 bases and J by 7 bases, with 15 bases between them. CDR3 sequence (DNA): TGTGCCAGCTCGCCAAGGCAGGGAGGTGGCTACACCTTC. It specifies CASSPRQGGGYTF.

The V gene is TRBV30, the J gene TRBJ1-2, with D unclear. The germline V gene has CDR1 GTSNPN and CDR2 SVGIG (reference sequence). The CDR3 spans 13 residues. V dropped 6 bases and J dropped 4 bases, with 15 bases sitting between them. The CDR3 sequence: CACVSLPFYGYTF. CDR3 in DNA: TGTGCCTGCGTTAGTCTGCCCTTCTATGGCTACACCTTC.

This clone was seen a handful of times. The rearrangement joins TRBV12-3 or TRBV12-4 to TRBJ1-2; D unresolved. Trimming stripped 5 bases from V and 7 bases from J, with 14 bases between. The CDR3 spans 13 residues. The CDR3 sequence is CASSRPGSGGYTF. The CDR3 bases are TGTGCCAGCAGTCGGCCCGGAAGTGGTGGCTACACCTTC.

The V gene is TRBV5-6, the J gene TRBJ2-2; tentative D call: TRBD1 (6 bases). The germline V gene has CDR1 SGHDT and CDR2 YYEEEE. CDR3 length: 15 residues. V lost 5 bases and J lost 6, with 17 bases in between. The DNA for the CDR3 is TGTGCCAGCAGGCAGAGCAAAACAGGGTCCGGGGAGCTGTTTTTT. Translated: CASRQSKTGSGELFF.

This clone was found once. V usage is TRBV10-3 and J usage is TRBJ1-1; D remains unclear. In germline, CDR1 is ENHRY, CDR2 SYGVKD. This CDR3 is built from 13 residues. V was pared by 5 bases and J by 1 base, with 8 bases between. The chain's CDR3 is CAISPGWNTEAFF. DNA of the CDR3: TGTGCCATCAGTCCGGGATGGAACACTGAAGCTTTCTTT.

This chain connects TRBV5-1 to TRBJ1-2; D is undetermined. CDR3 length: 14 residues. The germline V gene has CDR1 SGHRS and CDR2 YFSETQ. V lost 0 bases and J lost 2, with 8 bases in between. This CDR3 is CASSLAGENYGYTF. The CDR3 DNA follows: TGCGCCAGCAGCTTGGCCGGGGAGAACTATGGCTACACCTTC.

The chain carries TRBV25-1 and TRBJ1-1; no clear D gene. V lost 7 bases and J 0 bases, leaving 12 bases between the germline ends. This CDR3 is 14 amino acids long. Per the germline V gene, CDR1 is MGHDK and CDR2 is SYGVNS. The chain's CDR3 is CASTSGFMNTEAFF. The DNA of the CDR3 is TGTGCCAGCACCTCCGGATTCATGAACACTGAAGCTTTCTTT.

This sequence joins TRBV11-2 and TRBJ2-7; weak D call: TRBD1 (6 bases). This CDR3 contains 14 residues. The V and J ends lost 5 bases and 2 bases respectively, with 13 bases between them. Germline V CDR1 and CDR2: SGHAT, FQNNGV. CDR3 amino acids: CASSPGDTPYEQYF. The CDR3 nucleotides are TGTGCCAGCAGCCCAGGGGACACCCCCTACGAGCAGTACTTC.

The chain recombines TRBV13 with TRBJ1-6; D ambiguous. The V end lost 0 bases, the J end lost 7 bases, and 13 bases lay between the germline ends. Germline V gives CDR1 PRHDT, CDR2 FYEKMQ (reference sequence). The CDR3 consists of 16 residues. CDR3 DNA: TGTGCCAGCAGCTTAGGGCCAAGTGGCGGAAATTCACCCCTCCACTTT. Translated, it gives CASSLGPSGGNSPLHF.